This paragraph reports one T cell receptor (beta chain). Its cognate antigen is unknown. Germline V lookup: CDR1 ENHRY, CDR2 SYGVKD. Trimming removed 7 bases from V and 4 bases from J; junction bases left unmatched: 5. This CDR3 spans 16 amino acids. The entry originates in a study of CD8 T cells in ankylosing spondylitis. TCRdb redid the calling of the 5' RACE reads with MiXCR, one entry per CDR3 protein. The table lists just over 300,000 distinct CDR3 sequences, less than 25% of them singletons. Overall study results and limits: Earlier reports found some motif variants in synovial fluid and blood in reactive arthritis. Apparently characteristic of ankylosing spondylitis blood was a TCR beta motif (about 8 highly homologous variants). Significantly higher representation of disease-linked clones was reported for matched ankylosing spondylitis synovial fluid.

This chain links TRBV10-3 with TRBJ2-3; 16 bases agree with TRBD2. The material sequenced was blood, either unsorted or a sorted T cell fraction (not recorded which). This receptor was obtained from a female donor with ankylosing spondylitis or in good health (not recorded which). The CDR3 protein is CAIKGTSGRAPDTQYF. In DNA, the CDR3 is TGTGCCATCAAGGGGACTAGCGGGAGGGCCCCAGATACGCAGTATTTT.